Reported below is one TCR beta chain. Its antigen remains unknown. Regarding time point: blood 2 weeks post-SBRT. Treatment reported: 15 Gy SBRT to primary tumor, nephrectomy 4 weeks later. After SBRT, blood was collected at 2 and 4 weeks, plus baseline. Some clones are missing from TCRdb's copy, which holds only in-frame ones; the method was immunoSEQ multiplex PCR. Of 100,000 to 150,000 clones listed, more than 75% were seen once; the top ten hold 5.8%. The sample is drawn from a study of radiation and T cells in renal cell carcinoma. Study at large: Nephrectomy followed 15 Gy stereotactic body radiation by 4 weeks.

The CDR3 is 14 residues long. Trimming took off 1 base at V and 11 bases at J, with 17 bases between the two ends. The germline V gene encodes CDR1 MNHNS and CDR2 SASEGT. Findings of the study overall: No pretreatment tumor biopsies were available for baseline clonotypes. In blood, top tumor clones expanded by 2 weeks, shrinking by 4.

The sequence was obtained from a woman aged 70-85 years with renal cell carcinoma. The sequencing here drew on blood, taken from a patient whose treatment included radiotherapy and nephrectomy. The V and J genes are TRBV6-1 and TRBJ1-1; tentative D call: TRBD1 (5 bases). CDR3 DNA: TGTGCCAGCAGTGAAGGGGGCTCAGGGTTTACGGCTTTCTTT. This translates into CASSEGGSGFTAFF.